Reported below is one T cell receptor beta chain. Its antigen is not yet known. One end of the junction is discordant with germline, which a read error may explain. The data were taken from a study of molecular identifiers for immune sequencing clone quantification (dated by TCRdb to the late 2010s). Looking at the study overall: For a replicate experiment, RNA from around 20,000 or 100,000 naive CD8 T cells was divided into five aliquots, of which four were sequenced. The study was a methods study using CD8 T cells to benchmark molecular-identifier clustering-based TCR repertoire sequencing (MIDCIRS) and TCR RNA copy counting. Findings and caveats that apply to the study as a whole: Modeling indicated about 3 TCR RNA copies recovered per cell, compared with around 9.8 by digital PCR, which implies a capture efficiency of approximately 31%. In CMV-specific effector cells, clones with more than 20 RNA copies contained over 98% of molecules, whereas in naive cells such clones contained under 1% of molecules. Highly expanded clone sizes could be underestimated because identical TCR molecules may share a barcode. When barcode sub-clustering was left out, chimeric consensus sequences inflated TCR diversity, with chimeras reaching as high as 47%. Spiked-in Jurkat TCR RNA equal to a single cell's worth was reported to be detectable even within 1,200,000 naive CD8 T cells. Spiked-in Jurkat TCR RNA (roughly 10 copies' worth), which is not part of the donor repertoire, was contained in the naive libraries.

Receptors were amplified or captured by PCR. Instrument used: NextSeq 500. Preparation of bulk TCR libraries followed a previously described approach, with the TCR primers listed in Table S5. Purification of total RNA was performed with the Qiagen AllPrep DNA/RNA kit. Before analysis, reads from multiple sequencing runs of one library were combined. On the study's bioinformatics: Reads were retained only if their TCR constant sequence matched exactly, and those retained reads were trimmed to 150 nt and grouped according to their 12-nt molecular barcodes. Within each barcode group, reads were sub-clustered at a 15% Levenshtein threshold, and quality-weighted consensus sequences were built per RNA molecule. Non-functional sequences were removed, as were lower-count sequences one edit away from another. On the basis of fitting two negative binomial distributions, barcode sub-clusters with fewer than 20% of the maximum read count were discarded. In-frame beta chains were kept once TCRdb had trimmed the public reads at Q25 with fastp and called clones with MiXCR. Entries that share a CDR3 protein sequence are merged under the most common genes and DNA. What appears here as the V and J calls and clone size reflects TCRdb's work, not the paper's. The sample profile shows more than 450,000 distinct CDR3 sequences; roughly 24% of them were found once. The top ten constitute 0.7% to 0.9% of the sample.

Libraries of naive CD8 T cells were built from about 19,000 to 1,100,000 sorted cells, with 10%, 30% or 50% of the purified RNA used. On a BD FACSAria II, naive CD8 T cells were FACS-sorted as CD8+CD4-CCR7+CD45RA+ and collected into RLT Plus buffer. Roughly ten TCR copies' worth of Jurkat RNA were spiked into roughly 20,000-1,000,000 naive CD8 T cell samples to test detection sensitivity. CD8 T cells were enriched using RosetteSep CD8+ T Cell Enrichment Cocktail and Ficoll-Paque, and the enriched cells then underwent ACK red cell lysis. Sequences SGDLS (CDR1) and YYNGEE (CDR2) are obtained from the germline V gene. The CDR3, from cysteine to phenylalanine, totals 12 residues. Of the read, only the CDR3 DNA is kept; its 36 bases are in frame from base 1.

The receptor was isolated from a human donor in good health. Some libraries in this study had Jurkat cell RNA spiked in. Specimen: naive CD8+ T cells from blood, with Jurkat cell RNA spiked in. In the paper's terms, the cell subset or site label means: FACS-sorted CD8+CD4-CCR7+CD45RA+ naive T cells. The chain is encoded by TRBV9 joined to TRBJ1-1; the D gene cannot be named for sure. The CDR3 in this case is CASSRDGSEALF. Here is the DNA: TGTGCCAGCAGCCGCGACGGGAGTGAAGCTCTCTTT.